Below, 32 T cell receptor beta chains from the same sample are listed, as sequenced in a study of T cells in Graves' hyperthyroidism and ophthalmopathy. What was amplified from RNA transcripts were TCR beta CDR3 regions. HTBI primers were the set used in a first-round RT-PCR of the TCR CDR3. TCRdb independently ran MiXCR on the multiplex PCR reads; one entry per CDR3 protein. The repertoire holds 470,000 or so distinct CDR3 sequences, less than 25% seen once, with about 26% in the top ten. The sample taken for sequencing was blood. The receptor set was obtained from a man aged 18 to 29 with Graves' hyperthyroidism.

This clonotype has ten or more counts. This CDR3 reads CASRSLLGTGELFF. The DNA of the CDR3 is TGTGCCAGCAGGAGCCTATTGGGGACCGGGGAGCTGTTTTTT. This chain links TRBV5-5 with TRBJ2-2; D ambiguous. The CDR3 runs 14 residues. Trimming pared 5 bases from V and 5 bases from J, leaving 13 bases between. The V gene's germline CDR1 is SGHKS and CDR2 YYEKEE (reference sequence).

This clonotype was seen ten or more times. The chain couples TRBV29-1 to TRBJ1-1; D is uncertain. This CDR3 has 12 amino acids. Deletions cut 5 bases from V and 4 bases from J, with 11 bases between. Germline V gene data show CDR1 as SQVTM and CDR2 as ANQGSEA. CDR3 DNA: TGCAGCGTTCGTCAGGCTACCACTGAAGCTTTCTTT. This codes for CSVRQATTEAFF.

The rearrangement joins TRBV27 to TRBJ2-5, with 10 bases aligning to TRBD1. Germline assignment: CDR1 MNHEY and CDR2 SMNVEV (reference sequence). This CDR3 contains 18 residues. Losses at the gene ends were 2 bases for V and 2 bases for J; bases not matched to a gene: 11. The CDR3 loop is CASSLMGTGARRQETQYF. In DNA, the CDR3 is TGTGCCAGCAGTTTAATGGGGACAGGGGCCCGCCGGCAAGAGACCCAGTACTTC.

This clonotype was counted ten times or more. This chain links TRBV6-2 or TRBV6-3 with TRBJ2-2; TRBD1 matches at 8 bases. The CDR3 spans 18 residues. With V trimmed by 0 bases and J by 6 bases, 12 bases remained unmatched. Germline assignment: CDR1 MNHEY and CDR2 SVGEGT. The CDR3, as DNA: TGTGCCAGCAGTTACTCGAGGAGGACAGGGAATGTCGCCGGGGAGCTGTTTTTT. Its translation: CASSYSRRTGNVAGELFF.

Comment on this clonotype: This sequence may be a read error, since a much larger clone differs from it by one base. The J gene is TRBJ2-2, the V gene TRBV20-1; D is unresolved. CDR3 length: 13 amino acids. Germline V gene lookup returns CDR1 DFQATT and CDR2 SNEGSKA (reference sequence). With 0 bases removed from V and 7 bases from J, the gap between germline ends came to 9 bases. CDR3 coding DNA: TGCAGTGCTAGAGATGGGGTCATCGGGGAGCTGTTTTTT. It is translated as CSARDGVIGELFF.

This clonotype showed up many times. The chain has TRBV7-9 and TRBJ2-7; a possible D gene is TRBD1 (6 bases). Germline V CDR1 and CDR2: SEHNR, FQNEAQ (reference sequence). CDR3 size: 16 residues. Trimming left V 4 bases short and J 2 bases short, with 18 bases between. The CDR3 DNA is TGTGCCAGCAGCTCCTTCCCCGGACAGCCAGCCTACGAGCAGTACTTC. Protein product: CASSSFPGQPAYEQYF.

CDR3 protein: CASSFQGIQETQYF. Written as DNA, the CDR3 is TGTGCCAGCAGTTTCCAGGGTATTCAAGAGACCCAGTACTTC. The chain has TRBV12-3 or TRBV12-4 and TRBJ2-5, with TRBD1 as a possible D gene (5 bases). This CDR3 region has 14 residues. V was shortened by 3 bases and J by 2 bases, with 10 bases between the two germline ends.

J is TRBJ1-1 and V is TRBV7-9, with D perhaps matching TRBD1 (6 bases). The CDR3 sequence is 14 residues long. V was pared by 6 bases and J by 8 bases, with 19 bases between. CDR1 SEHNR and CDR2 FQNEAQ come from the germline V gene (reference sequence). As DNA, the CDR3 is TGTGCCAGCAGACCAAACCACAGGGCTCAAGAAGCTTTCTTT. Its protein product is CASRPNHRAQEAFF.

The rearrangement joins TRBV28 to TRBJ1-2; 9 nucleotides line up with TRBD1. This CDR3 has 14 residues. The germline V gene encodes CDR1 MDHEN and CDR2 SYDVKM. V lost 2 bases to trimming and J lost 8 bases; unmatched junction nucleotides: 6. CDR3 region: CASSLRDRVFGYTF. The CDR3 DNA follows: TGTGCCAGCAGTTTACGGGACAGGGTTTTCGGCTACACCTTC.

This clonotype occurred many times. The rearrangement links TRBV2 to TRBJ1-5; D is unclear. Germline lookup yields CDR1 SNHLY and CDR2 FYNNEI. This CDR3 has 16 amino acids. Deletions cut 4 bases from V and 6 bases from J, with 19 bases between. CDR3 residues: CASSADTVELFQPQHF. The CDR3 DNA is TGTGCCAGCAGTGCGGATACCGTGGAGTTGTTTCAGCCCCAGCATTTT.

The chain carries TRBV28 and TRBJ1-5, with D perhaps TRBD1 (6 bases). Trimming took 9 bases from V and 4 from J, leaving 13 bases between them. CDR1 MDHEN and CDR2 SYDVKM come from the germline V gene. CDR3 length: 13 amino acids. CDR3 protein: CARISGVNQPQHF. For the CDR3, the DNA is TGTGCCAGAATTTCAGGGGTGAATCAGCCCCAGCATTTT.

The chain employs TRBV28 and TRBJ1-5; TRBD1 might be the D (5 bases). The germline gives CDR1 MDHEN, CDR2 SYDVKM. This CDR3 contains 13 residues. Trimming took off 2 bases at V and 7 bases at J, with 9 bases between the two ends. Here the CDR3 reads CASSLEGQQPQHF. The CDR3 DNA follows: TGTGCCAGCAGTTTAGAGGGGCAGCAGCCCCAGCATTTT.

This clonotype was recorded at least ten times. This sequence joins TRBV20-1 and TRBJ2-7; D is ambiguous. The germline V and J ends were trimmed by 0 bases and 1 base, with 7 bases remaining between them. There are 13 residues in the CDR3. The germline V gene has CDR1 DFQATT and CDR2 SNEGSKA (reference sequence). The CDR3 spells CSARDLTSYEQYF. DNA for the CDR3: TGCAGTGCTAGAGATCTGACTTCCTACGAGCAGTACTTC.

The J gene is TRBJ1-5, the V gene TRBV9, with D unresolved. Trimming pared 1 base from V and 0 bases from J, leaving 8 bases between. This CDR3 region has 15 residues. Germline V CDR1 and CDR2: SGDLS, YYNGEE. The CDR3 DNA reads TGTGCCAGCAGCGTAAGTGGCCATAGCAATCAGCCCCAGCATTTT. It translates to CASSVSGHSNQPQHF.

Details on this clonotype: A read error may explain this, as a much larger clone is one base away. In nucleotides, the CDR3 is TGTGCCAGCAGTTACGGGGGGCCTTCCTACGAGCAGTACTTC. Its translation: CASSYGGPSYEQYF. The chain uses TRBV6-2 or TRBV6-3 and TRBJ2-7; D tentatively fits TRBD1 or TRBD2 (6 bases each). The CDR3 is 14 amino acids. Germline V gene sequence: CDR1 MNHEY, CDR2 SVGEGT. V lost 2 bases and J lost 1, with 9 bases in between.

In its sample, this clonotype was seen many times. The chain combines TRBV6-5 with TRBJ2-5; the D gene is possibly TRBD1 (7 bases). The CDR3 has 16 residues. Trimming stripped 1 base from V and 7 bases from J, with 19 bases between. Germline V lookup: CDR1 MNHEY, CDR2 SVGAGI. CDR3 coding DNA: TGTGCCAGCAGTTACTGGGGGGACAGTCGGGCAATGACCCAGTACTTC. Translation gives CASSYWGDSRAMTQYF.

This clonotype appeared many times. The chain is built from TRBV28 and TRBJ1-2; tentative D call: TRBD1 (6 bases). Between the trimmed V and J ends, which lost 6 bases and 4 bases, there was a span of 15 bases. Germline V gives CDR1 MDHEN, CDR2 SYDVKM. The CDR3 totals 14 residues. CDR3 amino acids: CASREGQGFYGYTF. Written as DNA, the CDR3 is TGTGCCAGCAGGGAGGGGCAGGGGTTCTATGGCTACACCTTC.

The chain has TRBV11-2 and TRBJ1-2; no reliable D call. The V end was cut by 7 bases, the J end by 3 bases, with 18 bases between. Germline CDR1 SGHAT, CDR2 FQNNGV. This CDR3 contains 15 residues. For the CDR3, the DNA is TGTGCCAGCATGGGGAGTCGGGGTTACGACTATGGCTACACCTTC. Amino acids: CASMGSRGYDYGYTF.

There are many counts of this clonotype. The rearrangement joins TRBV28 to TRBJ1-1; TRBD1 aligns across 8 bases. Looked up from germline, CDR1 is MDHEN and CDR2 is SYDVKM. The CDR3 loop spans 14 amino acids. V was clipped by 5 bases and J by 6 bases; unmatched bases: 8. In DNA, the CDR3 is TGTGCCAGCAGTCCCCCGACAGGGGTTCCTGAAGCTTTCTTT. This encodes CASSPPTGVPEAFF.

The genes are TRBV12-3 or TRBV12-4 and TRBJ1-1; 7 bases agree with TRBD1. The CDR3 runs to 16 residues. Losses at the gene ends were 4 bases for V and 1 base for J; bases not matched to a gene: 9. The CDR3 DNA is TGTGCCAGCAGTTCAAGACGACAGGGTGGGAACACTGAAGCTTTCTTT. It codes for CASSSRRQGGNTEAFF.

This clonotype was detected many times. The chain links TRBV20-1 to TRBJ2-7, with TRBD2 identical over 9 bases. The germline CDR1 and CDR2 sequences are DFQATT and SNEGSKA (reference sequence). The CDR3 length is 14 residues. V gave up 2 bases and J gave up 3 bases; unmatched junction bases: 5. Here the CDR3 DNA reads TGCAGTGCTAGAAGGGGACTAGCTGACTACGAGCAGTACTTC. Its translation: CSARRGLADYEQYF.

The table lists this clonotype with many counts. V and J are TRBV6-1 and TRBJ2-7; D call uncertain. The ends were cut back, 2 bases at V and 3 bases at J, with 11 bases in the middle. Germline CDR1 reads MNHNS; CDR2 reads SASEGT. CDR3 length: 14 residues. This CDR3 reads CASSEWTRIYEQYF. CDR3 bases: TGTGCCAGCAGTGAATGGACCAGAATCTACGAGCAGTACTTC.

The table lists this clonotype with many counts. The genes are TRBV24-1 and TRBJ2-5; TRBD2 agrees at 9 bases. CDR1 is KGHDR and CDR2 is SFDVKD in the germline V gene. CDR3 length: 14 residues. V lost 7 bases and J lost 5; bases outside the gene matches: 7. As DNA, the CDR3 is TGTGCCACCAGCGGCGGGGGGGCGACTGAGACCCAGTACTTC. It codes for CATSGGGATETQYF.

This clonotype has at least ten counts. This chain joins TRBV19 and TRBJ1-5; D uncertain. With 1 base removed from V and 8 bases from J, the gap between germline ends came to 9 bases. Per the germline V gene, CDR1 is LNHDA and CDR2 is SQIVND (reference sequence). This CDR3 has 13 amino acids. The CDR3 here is CASSIVATKPQHF. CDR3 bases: TGTGCCAGTAGTATAGTAGCAACGAAGCCCCAGCATTTT.

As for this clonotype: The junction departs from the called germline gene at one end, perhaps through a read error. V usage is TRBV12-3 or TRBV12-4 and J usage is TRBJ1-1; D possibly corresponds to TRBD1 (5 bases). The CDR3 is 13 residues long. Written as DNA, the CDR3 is TGTTCCAGCAGTTTGAGCGGGGGAACTGAAGCTTTCTTT. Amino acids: CSSSLSGGTEAFF.

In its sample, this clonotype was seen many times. The CDR3 nucleotides are TGTGCCAGCAGTCTGCCAAGCCGGGGGTGGACCTACGAGCAGTACTTC. Translated, it gives CASSLPSRGWTYEQYF. The chain is built from TRBV6-1 and TRBJ2-7; D might be TRBD2 (6 bases). Trimming removed 5 bases from V and 2 bases from J, with 19 bases in between. This CDR3 spans 16 amino acids. Germline V CDR1 and CDR2: MNHNS, SASEGT.

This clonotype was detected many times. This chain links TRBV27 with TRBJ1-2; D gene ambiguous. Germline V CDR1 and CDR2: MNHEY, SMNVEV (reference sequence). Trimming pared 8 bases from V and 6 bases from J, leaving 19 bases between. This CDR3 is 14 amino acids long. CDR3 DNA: TGTGCCAGCTCCCAAGCACCCGGATTAGATGGCTACACCTTC. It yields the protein CASSQAPGLDGYTF.

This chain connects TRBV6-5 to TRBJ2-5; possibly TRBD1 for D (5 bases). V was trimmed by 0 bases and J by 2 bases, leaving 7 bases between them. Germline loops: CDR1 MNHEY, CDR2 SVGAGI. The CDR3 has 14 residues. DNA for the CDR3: TGTGCCAGCAGTTACTCAAGACAGCAAGAGACCCAGTACTTC. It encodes CASSYSRQQETQYF.

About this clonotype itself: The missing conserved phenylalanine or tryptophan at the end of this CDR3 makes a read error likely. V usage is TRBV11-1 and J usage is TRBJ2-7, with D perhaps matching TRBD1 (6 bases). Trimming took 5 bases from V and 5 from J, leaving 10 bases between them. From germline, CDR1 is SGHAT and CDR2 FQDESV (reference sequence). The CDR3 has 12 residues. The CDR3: CASSPPGDEQYL. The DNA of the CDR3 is TGTGCCAGCAGCCCCCCAGGGGACGAGCAGTACCTT.

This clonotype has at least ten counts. This CDR3 is CASRVGLAGGETQYF. CDR3 coding DNA: TGTGCCAGCAGAGTTGGACTAGCGGGCGGAGAGACCCAGTACTTC. V and J are TRBV2 and TRBJ2-5; TRBD2 agrees at 11 bases. The germline V gene encodes CDR1 SNHLY and CDR2 FYNNEI. With V trimmed by 6 bases and J by 4 bases, 7 bases remained unmatched. The CDR3 runs to 15 residues.

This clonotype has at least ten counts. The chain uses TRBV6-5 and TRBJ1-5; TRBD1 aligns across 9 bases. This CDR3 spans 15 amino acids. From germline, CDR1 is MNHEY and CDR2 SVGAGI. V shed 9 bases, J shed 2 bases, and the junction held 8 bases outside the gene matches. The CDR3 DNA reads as TGTGCCAGTCGACTGGGACAGGGAGGCAATCAGCCCCAGCATTTT. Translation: CASRLGQGGNQPQHF.

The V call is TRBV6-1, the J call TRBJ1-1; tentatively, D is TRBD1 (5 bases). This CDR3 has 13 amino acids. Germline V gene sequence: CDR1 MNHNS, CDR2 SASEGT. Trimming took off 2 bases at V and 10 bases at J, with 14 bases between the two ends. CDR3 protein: CASSESRGLGAFF. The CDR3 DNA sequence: TGTGCCAGCAGTGAAAGTCGGGGGTTAGGAGCTTTCTTT.